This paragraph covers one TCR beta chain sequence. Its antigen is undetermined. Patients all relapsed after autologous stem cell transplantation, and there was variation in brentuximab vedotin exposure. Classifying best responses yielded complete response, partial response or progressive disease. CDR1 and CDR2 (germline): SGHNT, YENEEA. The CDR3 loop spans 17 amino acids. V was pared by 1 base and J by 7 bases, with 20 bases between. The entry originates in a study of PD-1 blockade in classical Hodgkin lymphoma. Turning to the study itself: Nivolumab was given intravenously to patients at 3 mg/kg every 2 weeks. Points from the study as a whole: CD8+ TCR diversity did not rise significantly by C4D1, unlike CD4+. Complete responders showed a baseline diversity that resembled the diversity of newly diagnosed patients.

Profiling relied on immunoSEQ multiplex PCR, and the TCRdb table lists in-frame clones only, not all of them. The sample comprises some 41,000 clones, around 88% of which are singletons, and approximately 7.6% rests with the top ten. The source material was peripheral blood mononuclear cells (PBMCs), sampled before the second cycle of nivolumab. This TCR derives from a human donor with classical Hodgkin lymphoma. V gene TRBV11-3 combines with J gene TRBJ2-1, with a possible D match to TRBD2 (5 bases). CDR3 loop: CASSLAFLYREYNEQFF. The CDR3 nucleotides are TGTGCCAGCAGCTTAGCTTTTCTGTATCGGGAATATAATGAGCAGTTCTTC.